Given below is one TCR beta chain in context. As yet, its antigen is unknown. Sequencing was performed with immunoSEQ multiplex PCR; in TCRdb, only in-frame clones are kept and a portion is missing. The repertoire holds a few hundred thousand clones, with more than 95% as singletons. V shed 5 bases and J shed 4 bases, with 9 bases lying between them. The CDR3 is 14 amino acids. Germline values: CDR1 MNHEY, CDR2 SMNVEV (reference sequence). These data belong to a study of shared clonotypes between healthy human individuals. Study information: There were three CD4 naive, three CD4 memory, two CD8 naive and one CD8 memory plates per donor. General study results and limits: Generation probabilities of non-shared clonotypes were lower (relative to those shared by all four donors).

The rearrangement joins TRBV27 to TRBJ2-6; D unresolved. This TCR was recovered from a woman aged 25 to 39 in good health. The sequencing input was naive CD4+ T cells sorted from blood. The subset: CD45RA+ positively selected. The CDR3 DNA is TGTGCCAGCAGTCCCCGGGCCGGGGCCAACGTCCTGACTTTC. Residues: CASSPRAGANVLTF. Based on the CDR3 plus reference TRBV27 and TRBJ2-6, the full variable domain is EAQVTQNPRYLITVTGKKLTVTCSQNMNHEYMSWYRQDPGLGLRQIYYSMNVEVTDKGDVPEGYKVSRKEKRNFPLILESPSPNQTSLYFCASSPRAGANVLTFGAGSRLTVL.